The 28 T cell receptor beta chains below all came from one sample that was sequenced in a study of blood T cell repertoires in COVID-19. Sequencing used immunoSEQ multiplex PCR; TCRdb keeps in-frame clones, though not all of them. The data hold under 140,000 clones, with around nine tenths observed a single time. Input material: peripheral blood. Source of these receptors: a woman aged 45-65 years with acute or convalescent COVID-19.

This chain links TRBV20-1 with TRBJ2-5; D is uncertain. This CDR3 spans 10 amino acids. V lost 5 bases, J lost 5 bases, and 6 bases lay in between. In germline, CDR1 is DFQATT, CDR2 SNEGSKA (reference sequence). The CDR3 spells CSAPRETQYF. The CDR3 DNA follows: TGCAGTGCTCCCCGGGAGACCCAGTACTTC.

This clone has only one observation. The chain is built from TRBV5-1 and TRBJ2-7; the match to TRBD2 covers 8 bases. With V trimmed by 3 bases and J by 5 bases, 19 bases remained unmatched. The germline V gene encodes CDR1 SGHRS and CDR2 YFSETQ. The CDR3 is made up of 18 amino acids. The CDR3 sequence: CASSSDPGGGGYMDEQYF. DNA for the CDR3: TGCGCCAGCAGCTCGGACCCCGGGGGCGGGGGGTATATGGACGAGCAGTACTTC.

The CDR3 coding sequence is TGTGCCAGCAGTGTACCCTGGGCTAGCGGGAGTGACGAGCAGTACTTC. Translated: CASSVPWASGSDEQYF. V gene TRBV28 combines with J gene TRBJ2-7; 10 nucleotides match TRBD2. The germline CDR1 and CDR2 sequences are MDHEN and SYDVKM. CDR3 length: 16 residues. V shed 5 bases and J 5 bases; nucleotides not matched to a gene: 12.

This chain links TRBV11-2 with TRBJ1-1; D uncertain. The germline CDR1 and CDR2 sequences are SGHAT and FQNNGV. V lost 2 bases, J lost 1 base, and 17 bases lay in between. The CDR3 has 17 amino acids. The CDR3 DNA sequence: TGTGCCAGCAGCTTAAGGTCTCCGGGAAGGAGGAACACTGAAGCTTTCTTT. Protein sequence: CASSLRSPGRRNTEAFF.

The chain couples TRBV29-1 to TRBJ2-7; 12 positions agree with TRBD2. V was clipped by 3 bases and J by 5 bases; unmatched bases: 2. The CDR3 is 13 residues long. CDR1 SQVTM and CDR2 ANQGSEA come from the germline V gene. CDR3 residues: CSVDGLAGNEQYF. CDR3 sequence (DNA): TGCAGCGTTGACGGACTAGCGGGAAACGAGCAGTACTTC.

The chain links TRBV30 to TRBJ2-2; unclear D gene. Trimming removed 4 bases from V and 4 bases from J, with 13 bases in between. Per germline, CDR1 GTSNPN and CDR2 SVGIG (reference sequence). The CDR3 totals 14 residues. The CDR3 sequence is CAWMRTGPTGELFF. CDR3 DNA: TGTGCCTGGATGCGTACTGGGCCCACCGGGGAGCTGTTTTTT. The variable domain in full, completed from reference TRBV30 and TRBJ2-2, reads SQTIHQWPATLVQPVGSPLSLECTVEGTSNPNLYWYRQAAGRGLQLLFYSVGIGQISSEVPQNLSASRPQDRQFILSSKKLLLSDSGFYLCAWMRTGPTGELFFGEGSRLTVL.

This clone was observed many times. The CDR3 spells CASSLGLAHEQFF. In DNA, the CDR3 is TGTGCCAGCAGCTTAGGGCTAGCCCATGAGCAGTTCTTC. The chain employs TRBV11-3 and TRBJ2-1; D possibly corresponds to TRBD2 (5 bases). Trimming removed 1 base at V and 8 bases at J, with 9 bases between. Germline V lookup: CDR1 SGHNT, CDR2 YENEEA. The CDR3 contains 13 residues. The whole variable domain, filled in from reference TRBV11-3 and TRBJ2-1, reads EAGVVQSPRYKIIEKKQPVAFWCNPISGHNTLYWYLQNLGQGPELLIRYENEEAVDDSQLPKDRFSAERLKGVDSTLKIQPAELGDSAVYLCASSLGLAHEQFFGPGTRLTVL.

The genes are TRBV19 and TRBJ2-7; D is possibly TRBD1 (6 bases). The V and J ends lost 6 bases and 0 bases respectively, with 18 bases between them. This CDR3 is built from 16 residues. Germline CDR1 LNHDA, CDR2 SQIVND (reference sequence). The CDR3 nucleotides read TGTGCCAGTAGCCATAGGACCGGGACATACTCCTACGAGCAGTACTTC. It yields the protein CASSHRTGTYSYEQYF.

The chain couples TRBV11-3 to TRBJ2-7; possibly TRBD2 for D (6 bases). CDR3 length: 12 amino acids. The ends were cut back, 1 base at V and 8 bases at J, with 9 bases in the middle. Germline loops: CDR1 SGHNT, CDR2 YENEEA. The CDR3 DNA reads as TGTGCCAGCAGCTTAGTAAGCGGGCAGCAGTACTTC. Its protein is CASSLVSGQQYF.

The genes are TRBV10-3 and TRBJ2-3, with 10 nucleotides matching TRBD2. This CDR3 is 18 amino acids long. The V gene end was trimmed by 4 bases and the J gene end by 2 bases; junction bases not matched to a gene: 12. Germline CDR1 and CDR2: ENHRY and SYGVKD. In nucleotides, the CDR3 is TGTGCCATCAGTGCCCGACTAGCGGGCGAAGGTCACACAGATACGCAGTATTTT. The encoded protein is CAISARLAGEGHTDTQYF.

This sequence joins TRBV6-2 or TRBV6-3 and TRBJ2-2; perhaps TRBD2 as D (5 bases). This CDR3 region has 16 residues. From germline, CDR1 is MNHEY and CDR2 SVGEGT. The V and J ends lost 0 bases and 2 bases respectively, with 10 bases between them. CDR3 sequence reads: CASSYSNRGNTGELFF. The DNA for the CDR3 is TGTGCCAGCAGTTACTCGAACCGGGGAAACACCGGGGAGCTGTTTTTT.

V is TRBV11-1 and J is TRBJ2-7; 8 bases agree with TRBD1. The CDR3 is made up of 15 amino acids. V shed 2 bases and J 0 bases; nucleotides not matched to a gene: 3. The germline V gene has CDR1 SGHAT and CDR2 FQDESV (reference sequence). The CDR3 nucleotides are TGTGCCAGCAGCTTACCCGGACAGGGCTCCTACGAGCAGTACTTC. Protein product: CASSLPGQGSYEQYF.

The J gene is TRBJ2-5, the V gene TRBV4-1; TRBD1 is a possible D gene (6 bases). Germline V lookup: CDR1 MGHRA, CDR2 YSYEKL. Trimming left V 0 bases short and J 2 bases short, with 13 bases between. This CDR3 has 16 amino acids. The CDR3 spells CASSQDRGTLQETQYF. The CDR3 nucleotides are TGCGCCAGCAGCCAAGATAGGGGGACACTTCAAGAGACCCAGTACTTC.

This rearrangement joins TRBV6-5 to TRBJ2-7; TRBD2 matches at 10 bases. The V segment lost 5 bases and the J segment 3 bases; nucleotides outside the gene matches: 7. Germline lookup yields CDR1 MNHEY and CDR2 SVGAGI. The CDR3 consists of 15 residues. The CDR3 nucleotides are TGTGCCAGCAGTACCCAGGCTAGCGGGAGCTACGAGCAGTACTTC. Protein sequence: CASSTQASGSYEQYF.

The V gene is TRBV5-1, the J gene TRBJ2-1, with 8 nucleotides matching TRBD2. The length of the CDR3 is 14 residues. V was clipped by 6 bases and J by 6 bases; unmatched bases: 8. Germline V CDR1 and CDR2: SGHRS, YFSETQ. The CDR3 nucleotides are TGCGCCAGCATGTGGCTAGCGGGCATCAATGAGCAGTTCTTC. This encodes CASMWLAGINEQFF.

The rearrangement links TRBV6-5 to TRBJ2-7; 9 bases line up with TRBD1. Per germline, CDR1 MNHEY and CDR2 SVGAGI. This CDR3 contains 14 residues. Trimming at V came to 1 base and at J to 3 bases, leaving 1 base not matched to a gene. The DNA of the CDR3 is TGTGCCAGCAGTTACTGGGGACAGGGCTACGAGCAGTACTTC. Residues: CASSYWGQGYEQYF.

The rearrangement joins TRBV24-1 to TRBJ2-5; D gene ambiguous. This CDR3 comprises 11 residues. V lost 2 bases to trimming and J lost 5 bases, with 2 bases between them. Germline V gives CDR1 KGHDR, CDR2 SFDVKD. The CDR3 DNA reads TGTGCCACCAGTGATTCGGAGACCCAGTACTTC. Translation: CATSDSETQYF.

The genes are TRBV12-3 or TRBV12-4 and TRBJ2-5; a weak D match, TRBD2 (6 bases). V was clipped by 6 bases and J by 5 bases, with 13 bases between them. CDR3 length: 13 residues. In DNA form, the CDR3 reads TGTGCCAGCAGGCGGGGCGGCGGGGAGACCCAGTACTTC. Amino acids: CASRRGGGETQYF.

In DNA, the CDR3 is TGCGCCAGCAGCTCGGACAGGGGGATCACTGAAGCTTTCTTT. It translates to CASSSDRGITEAFF. The chain couples TRBV5-1 to TRBJ1-1; TRBD1 aligns across 10 bases. CDR1 SGHRS and CDR2 YFSETQ come from the germline V gene. The CDR3 extends over 14 amino acids. Trimming cost V 3 bases and J 4 bases; bases outside gene matches: 3.

This rearrangement joins TRBV4-2 to TRBJ2-1; 7 bases map to TRBD2. The V and J ends lost 0 bases and 5 bases, in that order; junction bases with no gene match: 22. The CDR3 extends over 21 amino acids. Germline V gene data show CDR1 as LGHNA and CDR2 as YNFKEQ. CDR3 sequence: CASSQDWSSGVGRLGDNEQFF. Here the CDR3 DNA reads TGTGCCAGCAGCCAAGATTGGTCTAGCGGAGTGGGTCGGCTGGGCGACAATGAGCAGTTCTTC.

The rearrangement uses TRBV3-1 (or the pseudogene TRBV3-2) and TRBJ1-2; D gene unclear. V dropped 2 bases and J dropped 8 bases, with 15 bases sitting between them. Per the germline V gene, CDR1 is LGHDT and CDR2 is YNNKEL (reference sequence). The length of the CDR3 is 14 residues. Here the CDR3 reads CASSQSGPSPGYTF. CDR3 sequence (DNA): TGTGCCAGCAGCCAATCAGGCCCCAGTCCGGGCTACACCTTC.

This clone was seen more than once but under ten times. This rearrangement joins TRBV5-4 to TRBJ2-2; the match to TRBD1 covers 7 bases. Per germline, CDR1 SGHNT and CDR2 YYREEE (reference sequence). There are 14 residues in the CDR3. The V gene end was trimmed by 1 base and the J gene end by 6 bases; junction bases not matched to a gene: 3. The CDR3 coding sequence is TGTGCCAGCAGCTTGAACAGGGGCCCCGGGGAGCTGTTTTTT. It yields the protein CASSLNRGPGELFF.

This chain joins TRBV19 and TRBJ1-2, with D unclear. Germline loops: CDR1 LNHDA, CDR2 SQIVND (reference sequence). This CDR3 is built from 14 residues. The V end was cut by 5 bases, the J end by 14 bases, with 24 bases between. In DNA, the CDR3 is TGTGCCAGTAGTTCCTCGGTCGACTCTATGGCTAGGACCTTC. Translated, it gives CASSSSVDSMARTF. Full variable domain (remainder filled in from reference TRBV19 and TRBJ1-2): DGGITQSPKYLFRKEGQNVTLSCEQNLNHDAMYWYRQDPGQGLRLIYYSQIVNDFQKGDIAEGYSVSREKKESFPLTVTSAQKNPTAFYLCASSSSVDSMARTFGSGTRLTVV.

The table lists this clone with a count of one. J is TRBJ2-6 and V is TRBV11-2, with D possibly matching TRBD1 (5 bases). The CDR3 loop spans 17 amino acids. Germline assignment: CDR1 SGHAT and CDR2 FQNNGV. V was shortened by 7 bases and J by 0 bases, with 16 bases between the two germline ends. CDR3 nucleotides: TGTGCCAGCAATCTGGACATTTCGAGCTCTGGGGCCAACGTCCTGACTTTC. It specifies CASNLDISSSGANVLTF.

The genes are TRBV24-1 and TRBJ2-3; 7 bases are a match to TRBD1. The germline CDR1 and CDR2 sequences are KGHDR and SFDVKD. V was clipped by 4 bases and J by 2 bases; unmatched bases: 5. This CDR3 comprises 15 residues. CDR3 protein: CATSDRQGHTDTQYF. The CDR3 DNA reads TGTGCCACCAGTGACCGACAGGGTCACACAGATACGCAGTATTTT.

The chain couples TRBV6-4 to TRBJ1-5; TRBD1 might be the D (6 bases). Between the trimmed V and J ends, which lost 5 bases and 3 bases, there was a span of 8 bases. In germline, CDR1 is MRHNA, CDR2 SNTAGT. The CDR3 sequence is 13 residues long. The CDR3 spells CASSPGHNQPQHF. CDR3 nucleotide sequence: TGTGCCAGCAGTCCGGGACACAATCAGCCCCAGCATTTT.

The V call is TRBV4-1, the J call TRBJ2-7; TRBD2 aligns across 10 bases. In germline, CDR1 is MGHRA, CDR2 YSYEKL. The V gene end was trimmed by 0 bases and the J gene end by 3 bases; junction bases not matched to a gene: 8. This CDR3 has 17 amino acids. CDR3 DNA: TGCGCCAGCAGCCAAGATATACGGGCTAGCGGGAGCTACGAGCAGTACTTC. Protein product: CASSQDIRASGSYEQYF.

V usage is TRBV27 and J usage is TRBJ2-7; D not resolved. Trimming removed 0 bases from V and 3 bases from J, with 9 bases in between. This CDR3 contains 14 residues. Germline assignment: CDR1 MNHEY and CDR2 SMNVEV (reference sequence). CDR3 protein: CASSLSAEIYEQYF. The CDR3 DNA follows: TGTGCCAGCAGTTTATCGGCAGAAATCTACGAGCAGTACTTC.